Listed below are T cell receptor beta chains from one sample, sequenced in a study of blood T cell repertoires in COVID-19. Clones were sequenced by immunoSEQ multiplex PCR, and TCRdb holds only the in-frame ones, with some missing. The sample yields about 160,000 clones, about 86% seen once. The sequenced sample was peripheral blood. These receptor sequences come from a man in his forties or fifties with active or convalescent COVID-19. The conserved cysteine and the conserved F or W are not part of the CDR3 here. The D gene is left open where the match is weak. Rows give clone size only sometimes, using once, few, many, or a class for an expanded clone.

TRBD1 | TRBJ2-7 | TRBV2 | NA | ASSAYPGQGSEQY
TRBD1 | TRBJ1-4 | TRBV11-2 | NA | ASSPYPRGQGARNEKLF
TRBD1 | TRBJ1-1 | TRBV6-5 | NA | ASSTGQGVTEAF
NA | TRBJ1-1 | TRBV3-1/TRBV3-2 | NA | ASSINLNTEAF
TRBD2 | TRBJ2-1 | TRBV4-3 | NA | ASSQVASGKWAEQF
TRBD1 | TRBJ1-2 | TRBV12-5 | NA | ASGLDLSGGDNYGYT
TRBD1 | TRBJ1-1 | TRBV2 | NA | ASQLGTGVGTEAF
TRBD1 | TRBJ1-1 | TRBV6-2/TRBV6-3 | NA | ASSLGQFANTEAF
NA | TRBJ1-4 | TRBV6-2/TRBV6-3 | NA | ASSYSSATNEKLF
TRBD1 | TRBJ2-7 | TRBV18 | NA | ASSDRGGEQY
TRBD1 | TRBJ2-1 | TRBV7-6 | NA | ASSSPDRVGHNEQF
NA | TRBJ1-5 | TRBV6-6 | few | ASSYSIGRLNQPQH
NA | TRBJ1-3 | TRBV5-1 | NA | ASSLVPGLGNTIY
NA | TRBJ2-7 | TRBV12-3/TRBV12-4 | NA | ASSSTYEQY
TRBD1 | TRBJ1-4 | TRBV11-3 | NA | ASSGDRGETTNEKLF
NA | TRBJ1-3 | TRBV11-2 | NA | ASSFTLRRISGNTIY